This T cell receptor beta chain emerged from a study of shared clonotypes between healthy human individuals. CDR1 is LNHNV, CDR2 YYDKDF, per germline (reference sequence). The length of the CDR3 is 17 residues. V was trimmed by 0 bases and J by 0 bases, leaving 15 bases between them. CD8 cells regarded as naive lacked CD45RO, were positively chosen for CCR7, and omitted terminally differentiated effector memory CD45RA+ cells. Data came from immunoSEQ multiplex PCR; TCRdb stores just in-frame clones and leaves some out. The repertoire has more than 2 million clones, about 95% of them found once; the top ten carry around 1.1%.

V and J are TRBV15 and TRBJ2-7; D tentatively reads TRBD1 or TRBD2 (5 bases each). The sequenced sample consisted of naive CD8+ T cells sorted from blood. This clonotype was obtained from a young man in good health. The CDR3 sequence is CATSRDRGQGVSYEQYF. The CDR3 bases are TGTGCCACCAGCAGAGATAGAGGCCAGGGAGTCTCCTACGAGCAGTACTTC.